This T cell receptor beta chain comes out of a study of blood T cell repertoires in COVID-19. Sequencing used immunoSEQ multiplex PCR; TCRdb keeps in-frame clones, though not all of them. The data show 150,000 to 200,000 clones, with 87% seen just once and 3.7% held by the top ten. The TCR sequence derives from a man aged 18 to 29 with active or convalescent COVID-19. The sample was peripheral blood.

The CDR3 region has the DNA TGTGCCACCTCCCCCGGGTTCACCAATGAGCAGTTCTTC. Translated, it gives CATSPGFTNEQFF. V is TRBV24-1 and J is TRBJ2-1; unclear D gene. CDR1 and CDR2 (germline): KGHDR, SFDVKD. This CDR3 is built from 13 residues. The V end was cut by 9 bases, the J end by 6 bases, with 14 bases between.